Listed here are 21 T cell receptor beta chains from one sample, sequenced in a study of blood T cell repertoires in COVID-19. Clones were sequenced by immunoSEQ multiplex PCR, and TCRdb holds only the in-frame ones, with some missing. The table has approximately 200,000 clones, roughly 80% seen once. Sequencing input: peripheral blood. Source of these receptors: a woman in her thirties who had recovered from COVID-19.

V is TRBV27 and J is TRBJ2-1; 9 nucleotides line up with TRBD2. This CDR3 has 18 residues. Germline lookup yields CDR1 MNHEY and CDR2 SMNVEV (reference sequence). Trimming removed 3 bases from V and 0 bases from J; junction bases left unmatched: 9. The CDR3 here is CASSLEAGGPISYNEQFF. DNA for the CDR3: TGTGCCAGCAGTTTGGAAGCGGGAGGCCCCATCTCCTACAATGAGCAGTTCTTC.

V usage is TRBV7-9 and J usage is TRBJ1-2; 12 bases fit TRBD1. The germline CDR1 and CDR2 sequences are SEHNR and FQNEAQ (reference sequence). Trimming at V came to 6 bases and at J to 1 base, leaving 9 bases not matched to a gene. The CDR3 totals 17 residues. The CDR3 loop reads CASSFRGQGAHNYGYTF. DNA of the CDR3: TGTGCCAGCAGTTTCCGGGGACAGGGGGCGCATAACTATGGCTACACCTTC.

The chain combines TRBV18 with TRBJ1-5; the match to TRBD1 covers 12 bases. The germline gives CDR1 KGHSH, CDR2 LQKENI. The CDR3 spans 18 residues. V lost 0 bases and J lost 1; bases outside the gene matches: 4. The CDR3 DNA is TGTGCCAGCTCACCACCCGGGACAGGGGGCAGGAGCAATCAGCCCCAGCATTTT. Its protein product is CASSPPGTGGRSNQPQHF.

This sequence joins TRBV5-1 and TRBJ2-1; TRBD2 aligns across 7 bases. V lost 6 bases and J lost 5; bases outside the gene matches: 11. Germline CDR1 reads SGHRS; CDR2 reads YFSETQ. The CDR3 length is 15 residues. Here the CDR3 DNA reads TGCGCCAGCACCCCCGCGCCTAGCGGTAACAATGAGCAGTTCTTC. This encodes CASTPAPSGNNEQFF.

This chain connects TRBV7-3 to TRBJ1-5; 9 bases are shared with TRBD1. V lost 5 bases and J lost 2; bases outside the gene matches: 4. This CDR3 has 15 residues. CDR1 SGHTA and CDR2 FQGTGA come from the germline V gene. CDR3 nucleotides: TGTGCCAGCAGCCGGACAGGGGAGGGCAATCAGCCCCAGCATTTT. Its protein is CASSRTGEGNQPQHF.

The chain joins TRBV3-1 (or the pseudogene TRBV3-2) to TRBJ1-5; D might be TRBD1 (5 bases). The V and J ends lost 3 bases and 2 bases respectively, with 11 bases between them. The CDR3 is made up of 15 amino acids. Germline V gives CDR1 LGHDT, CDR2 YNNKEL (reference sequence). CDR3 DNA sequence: TGTGCCAGCAGCCAGCGGGCGGGACGCAATCAGCCCCAGCATTTT. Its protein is CASSQRAGRNQPQHF.

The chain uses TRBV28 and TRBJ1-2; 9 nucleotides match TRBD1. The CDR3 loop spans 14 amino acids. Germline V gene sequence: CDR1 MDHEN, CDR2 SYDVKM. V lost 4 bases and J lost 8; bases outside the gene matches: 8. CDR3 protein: CASSSPGQGWGYTF. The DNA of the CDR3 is TGTGCCAGCAGTTCTCCTGGACAGGGGTGGGGCTACACCTTC.

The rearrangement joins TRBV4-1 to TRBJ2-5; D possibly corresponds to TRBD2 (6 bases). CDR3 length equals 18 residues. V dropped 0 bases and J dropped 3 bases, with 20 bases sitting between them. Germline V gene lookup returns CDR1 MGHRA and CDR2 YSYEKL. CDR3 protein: CASSQDGGASEREETQYF. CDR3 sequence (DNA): TGCGCCAGCAGCCAAGATGGTGGCGCTAGCGAGAGGGAAGAGACCCAGTACTTC.

The chain's CDR3 is CASSMDRAKSYEQYF. The DNA of the CDR3 is TGTGCCAGCTCAATGGACAGGGCCAAATCCTACGAGCAGTACTTC. The rearrangement uses TRBV18 and TRBJ2-7; TRBD1 aligns across 8 bases. CDR1 is KGHSH, CDR2 LQKENI, per germline. The CDR3 loop spans 15 amino acids. V gave up 5 bases and J gave up 1 base; unmatched junction bases: 7.

CDR3 region: CAWSRTLNIQYF. The CDR3 bases are TGTGCCTGGAGTCGGACTTTAAACATTCAGTACTTC. The chain uses TRBV30 and TRBJ2-4, with D perhaps matching TRBD2 (5 bases). Deletions cut 2 bases from V and 6 bases from J, with 8 bases between. The V gene's germline CDR1 is GTSNPN and CDR2 SVGIG (reference sequence). The CDR3 length is 12 residues.

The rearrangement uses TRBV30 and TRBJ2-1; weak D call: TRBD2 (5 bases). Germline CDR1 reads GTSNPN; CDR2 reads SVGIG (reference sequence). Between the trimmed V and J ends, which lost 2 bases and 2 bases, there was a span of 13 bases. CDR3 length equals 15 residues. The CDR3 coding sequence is TGTGCCTGGAGTCCGGACTCACAACCCTACAATGAGCAGTTCTTC. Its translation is CAWSPDSQPYNEQFF.

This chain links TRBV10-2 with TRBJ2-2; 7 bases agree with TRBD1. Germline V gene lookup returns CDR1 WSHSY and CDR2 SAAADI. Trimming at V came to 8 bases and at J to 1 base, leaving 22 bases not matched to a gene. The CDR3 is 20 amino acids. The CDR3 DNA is TGCGCCAGCGGCCTAACAGGGGTGGCATCTGAAGTATGGAACACCGGGGAGCTGTTTTTT. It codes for CASGLTGVASEVWNTGELFF.

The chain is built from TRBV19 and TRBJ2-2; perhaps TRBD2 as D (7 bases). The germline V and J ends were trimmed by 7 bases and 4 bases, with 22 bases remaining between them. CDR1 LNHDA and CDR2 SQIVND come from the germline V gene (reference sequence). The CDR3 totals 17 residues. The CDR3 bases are TGTGCCAGTAAGCCACGAGTGGGGGGGCAGAGCACCGGGGAGCTGTTTTTT. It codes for CASKPRVGGQSTGELFF.

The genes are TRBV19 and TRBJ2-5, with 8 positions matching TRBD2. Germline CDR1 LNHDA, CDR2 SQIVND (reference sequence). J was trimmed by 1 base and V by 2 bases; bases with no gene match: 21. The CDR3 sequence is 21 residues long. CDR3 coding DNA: TGTGCCAGTAGTATACCTCCGTTGAAGCTAGCGGGCAAAGCTTTCCAAGAGACCCAGTACTTC. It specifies CASSIPPLKLAGKAFQETQYF.

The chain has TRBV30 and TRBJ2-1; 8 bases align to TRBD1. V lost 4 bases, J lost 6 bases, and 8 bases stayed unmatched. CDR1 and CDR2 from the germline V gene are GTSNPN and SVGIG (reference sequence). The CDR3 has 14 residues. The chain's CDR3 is CAWIIGGTGNEQFF. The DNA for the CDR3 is TGTGCCTGGATCATAGGCGGGACAGGCAATGAGCAGTTCTTC. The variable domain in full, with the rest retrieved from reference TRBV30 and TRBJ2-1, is SQTIHQWPATLVQPVGSPLSLECTVEGTSNPNLYWYRQAAGRGLQLLFYSVGIGQISSEVPQNLSASRPQDRQFILSSKKLLLSDSGFYLCAWIIGGTGNEQFFGPGTRLTVL.

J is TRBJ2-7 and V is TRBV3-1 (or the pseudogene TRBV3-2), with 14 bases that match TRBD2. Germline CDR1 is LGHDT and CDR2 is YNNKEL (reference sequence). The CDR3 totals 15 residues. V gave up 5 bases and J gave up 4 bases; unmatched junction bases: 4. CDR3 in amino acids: CASSEGLAGAYEQYF. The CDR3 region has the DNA TGTGCCAGCAGCGAGGGACTAGCGGGAGCTTACGAGCAGTACTTC.

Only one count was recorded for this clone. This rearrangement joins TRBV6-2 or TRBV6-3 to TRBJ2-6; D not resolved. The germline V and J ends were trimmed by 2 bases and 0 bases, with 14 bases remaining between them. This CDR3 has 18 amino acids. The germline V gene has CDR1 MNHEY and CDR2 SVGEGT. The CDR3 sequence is CASSYARQAISGANVLTF. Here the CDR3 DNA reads TGTGCCAGCAGTTACGCACGGCAGGCCATCTCTGGGGCCAACGTCCTGACTTTC.

This chain's CDR3 is CASSQERVDEQFF. The CDR3 DNA follows: TGTGCCAGCAGCCAAGAGCGGGTCGATGAGCAGTTCTTC. The V gene is TRBV3-1 (or the pseudogene TRBV3-2), the J gene TRBJ2-1; D perhaps matches TRBD2 (5 bases). This CDR3 is 13 amino acids long. From germline, CDR1 is LGHDT and CDR2 YNNKEL (reference sequence). Trimming took off 0 bases at V and 8 bases at J, with 8 bases between the two ends.

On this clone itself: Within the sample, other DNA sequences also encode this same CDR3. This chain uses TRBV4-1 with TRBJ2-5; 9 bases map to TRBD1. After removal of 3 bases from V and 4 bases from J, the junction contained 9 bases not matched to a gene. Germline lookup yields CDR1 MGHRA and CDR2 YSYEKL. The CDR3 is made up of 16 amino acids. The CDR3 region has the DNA TGCGCCAGCAGCCAGTTTTCGGGACAGGGTCGAGAGACCCAGTACTTC. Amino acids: CASSQFSGQGRETQYF.

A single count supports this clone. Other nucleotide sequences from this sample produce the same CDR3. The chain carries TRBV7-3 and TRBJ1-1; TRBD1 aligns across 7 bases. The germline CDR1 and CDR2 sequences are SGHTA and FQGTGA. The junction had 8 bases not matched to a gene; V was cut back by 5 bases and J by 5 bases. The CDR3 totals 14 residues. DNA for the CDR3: TGTGCCAGCAGCCCCGGGACAGCCGGTACTGAAGCTTTCTTT. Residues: CASSPGTAGTEAFF. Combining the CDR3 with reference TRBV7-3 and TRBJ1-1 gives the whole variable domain GAGVSQTPSNKVTEKGKYVELRCDPISGHTALYWYRQSLGQGPEFLIYFQGTGAADDSGLPNDRFFAVRPEGSVSTLKIQRTERGDSAVYLCASSPGTAGTEAFFGQGTRLTVV.

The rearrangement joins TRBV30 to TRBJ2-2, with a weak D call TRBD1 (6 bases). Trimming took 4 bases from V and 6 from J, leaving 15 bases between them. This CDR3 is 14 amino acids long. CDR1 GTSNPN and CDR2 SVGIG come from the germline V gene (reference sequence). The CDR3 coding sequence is TGTGCCTGGAAGCTGAATCAGGGGTCCGGGGAGCTGTTTTTT. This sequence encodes CAWKLNQGSGELFF.